These T cell receptor beta chains were read from a single sample in a study of cytomegalovirus exposure and HLA in healthy donors. Assay used: immunoSEQ multiplex PCR; TCRdb lists only in-frame clones, some missing. The repertoire holds some 130,000 clones, with around 80% as singletons. Sequencing used PBMCs. The receptor set was obtained from a female donor in good health and CMV-seropositive. Both conserved end residues are part of each CDR3. Fields, in order: V gene, clone size, D gene, J gene, CDR3 DNA, CDR3 protein. The D gene is left open where the match is weak. Not every row has a clone size; where given, it reads once, few, many or a size class.

TRBV5-1,.,.,TRBJ2-7,TGCGCCAGCAGCTTGGACCGGGGCGAGCAGTACTTC,CASSLDRGEQYF
TRBV19,.,TRBD2,TRBJ2-5,TGTGCCAGTAGTATGGCTAGCGGGAGGGAGACCCAGTACTTC,CASSMASGRETQYF
TRBV7-9,.,TRBD1,TRBJ1-2,TGTGCCAGCAGCCTTTTACGGACAGGGGGAGACTATGGCTACACCTTC,CASSLLRTGGDYGYTF
TRBV20-1,.,.,TRBJ1-2,TGCAGTGCTAGGTCAAACTATGGCTACACCTTC,CSARSNYGYTF
TRBV25-1,.,TRBD1,TRBJ2-1,TGTGCCAGCAGTGAATCTCCCGGGACAGGCGCCTACAATGAGCAGTTCTTC,CASSESPGTGAYNEQFF
TRBV30,.,TRBD1,TRBJ1-4,TGTGCCTGGGGACAGGTACCTAATGAAAAACTGTTTTTT,CAWGQVPNEKLFF
TRBV5-5,.,TRBD2,TRBJ2-4,TGTGCCAGCAGGGGGGGGACTAGCGGGGCATTAGCCAAAAACATTCAGTACTTC,CASRGGTSGALAKNIQYF
TRBV5-1,.,.,TRBJ2-7,TGCGCCACGTCCGGGGACGAGCAGTACTTC,CATSGDEQYF
TRBV7-3,.,.,TRBJ1-2,TGTGCCAGCAGCCCACAGGGCCACCCTAACTATGGCTACACCTTC,CASSPQGHPNYGYTF
TRBV28,.,TRBD1,TRBJ2-5,TGTGCCAGCATGGCCGACAGGGGGCTCTTTGAGACCCAGTACTTC,CASMADRGLFETQYF
TRBV28,.,TRBD1,TRBJ1-2,TGTGCCAGCAGTTCGGGACAGAAAAACTATGGCTACACCTTC,CASSSGQKNYGYTF
TRBV5-1,.,.,TRBJ2-3,TGCGCCAGCAGCCAGGCCTCTCGCACAGATACGCAGTATTTT,CASSQASRTDTQYF
TRBV28,.,TRBD2,TRBJ2-7,TGTGCCAGCATGCGGGGACTAGCCGTAAACTACGAGCAGTACTTC,CASMRGLAVNYEQYF
TRBV7-9,.,TRBD1,TRBJ1-3,TGTGCCAGCAGCCTGGGACAGACTTGGGGAAACACCATATATTTT,CASSLGQTWGNTIYF
TRBV14,.,.,TRBJ1-6,TGTGCCAGCAGCCAAGACGGGGGCTATAATTCACCCCTCCACTTT,CASSQDGGYNSPLHF
TRBV5-8,.,TRBD1,TRBJ2-5,TGTGCCAGCACCAAGGCAGGGGGTGGCTGGGAGACCCAGTACTTC,CASTKAGGGWETQYF
TRBV2,few,.,TRBJ1-2,TGTGCCAGCAGTGATTTTTTCGGACAGCCTGGCTACACCTTC,CASSDFFGQPGYTF
TRBV9,.,TRBD1,TRBJ1-4,TGTGCCAGCAGCGACGGGACAGGGGGAGAAAAACTGTTTTTT,CASSDGTGGEKLFF
TRBV28,.,TRBD2,TRBJ2-1,TGTGCCAGCCTTCGGGGGGTGGGGCAGGGAGGGTTGAATGAGCAGTTCTTC,CASLRGVGQGGLNEQFF
TRBV6-5,.,.,TRBJ2-3,TGTGCCAGCAGCCACGGACTAAGCACAGATACGCAGTATTTT,CASSHGLSTDTQYF
TRBV2,once,TRBD1,TRBJ2-7,TGTGCCAGCTACCGACAGGGGCGTGAGCAGTACTTC,CASYRQGREQYF
TRBV2,.,.,TRBJ1-5,TGTGCCAGCAGTGGTGTAGGAGTGGGTGTGGTTCAGCCCCAGCATTTT,CASSGVGVGVVQPQHF
TRBV20-1,once,.,TRBJ1-2,TGCAGTGCTAGAGCGGTAGTAGGCTACACCTTC,CSARAVVGYTF
TRBV5-6,.,.,TRBJ2-7,TGTGCCAGCAGCTTGGGGCCGGGGGACTACGAGCAGTACTTC,CASSLGPGDYEQYF
TRBV7-8,.,.,TRBJ2-7,TGTGCCAGCAGCTTAATGGCCGTGATCACCCCCTACGAGCAGTACTTC,CASSLMAVITPYEQYF
TRBV2,.,TRBD1,TRBJ2-2,TGTGCCAGCCGGACAGGGGCGGGTGGGGAGCTGTTTTTT,CASRTGAGGELFF
TRBV30,few,.,TRBJ2-1,TGTGCCTGGACCAAACAGGACTACAATGAGCAGTTCTTC,CAWTKQDYNEQFF
TRBV7-6,.,TRBD2,TRBJ2-4,TGTGCCAGCAGCCCAAGACTAGCGGGCGAAGCCAAAAACATTCAGTACTTC,CASSPRLAGEAKNIQYF